The sequence of this T cell receptor (beta chain) was determined in a study of glioma-infiltrating T cells after dendritic cell vaccination (TCRdb year 2016). Study-level background: Of the approximately 15 glioblastoma patients in the cohort, all drawn from Phase I and II dendritic cell vaccination trials, 9 were newly diagnosed and 6 had recurrent disease. Autologous tumor lysate-pulsed dendritic cell vaccination was administered to the patients between 2003 and 2012. The vaccine was prepared from monocyte-derived dendritic cells that were cultured for seven days with IL-4 and GM-CSF and then pulsed overnight with autologous tumor lysate. Each patient got three intradermal injections of the dendritic cell vaccine, spaced at biweekly intervals, in the arm below the axilla. Deep sequencing of TCR beta CDR3 regions was used to quantify tumor-infiltrating lymphocyte content and compare tumor and blood repertoires in dendritic cell-vaccinated glioblastoma patients. Survival after dendritic cell vaccination was correlated with TCR sequencing metrics such as TIL content and the overlap between tumor and blood repertoires.

The germline V end is reduced by 5 bases and the J end by 8 bases; junction bases left unmatched: 4. From the germline V gene, CDR1 is SGHRS and CDR2 is YFSETQ. The CDR3 goes from the cysteine to the phenylalanine over 12 residues. Only the CDR3 portion is preserved as DNA: 36 bases, with reading frame beginning at the first base. The time point label, as the study defines it: after dendritic cell vaccination, including at tumor progression/relapse. Selection of patients required sufficient residual fresh-frozen tumor tissue and over two years of available survival data. An isocitrate dehydrogenase mutation was not carried by any of the glioblastoma patients, although molecular status was otherwise variable. PBMC were collected before vaccination, two weeks after the third vaccination, and at tumor progression if tumor progression occurred. The Qiagen DNeasy Blood extraction Kit was used to extract genomic DNA.

The paper's findings and limits, for the study overall: The cohort was small and heterogeneous, and full blood and tumor sets were available for few patients, with initial-recurrent tumor pairs available for even fewer patients. No direct relationship between TCR clonality and survival was found, suggesting a diverse polyclonal response may matter. Higher estimated pretreatment TIL content predicted longer time to progression and overall survival after dendritic cell vaccination. The three-group TCR overlap response model was characterized as speculative, and prospective validation of the model was stated to be required.

The immunoSEQ assay amplified TCRB CDR3 regions from approximately 2 micrograms of genomic DNA, or from all available DNA when less than that amount was available. The multiplex PCR employed 60 forward primers targeting TCR V beta segments and 13 reverse primers targeting J beta segments. Synthetic control templates were spiked into each sample at limiting dilution to estimate reads per starting template. Sequencing produced 87 bp reads on the Illumina HiSeq System. From the authors' description of their analysis: PCR and sequencing errors were removed by a nearest neighbor algorithm that merged closely related sequences. TCR overlap was defined as the percentage of unique tumor TCR beta sequences that were also present in the same patient's peripheral blood. The source is immuneACCESS, and TCRdb retained only in-frame sequences with V and J called. Part of the clones is not carried over; for the studies checked, unresolved V genes explain less than half of this, and the remainder is unexplained. The DNA gave D and trimming, while V, J and clone size come from that table. This sample has about 110,000 clones in its table, and around 87% of those were observed once. The top ten constitute over 2.5% of the sample.

A word on this clone: Its binding antigen is unknown. Base-call qualities are not available, and no considerably larger clone is one nucleotide away. This sample includes further DNA sequences coding for the same CDR3.

The sequence came from a human donor with glioblastoma. The sequencing used blood, collected after dendritic cell vaccination. The rearranged chain carries TRBV5-1 and TRBJ2-1, with 7 middle bases fitting TRBD1. The CDR3 protein sequence reads: CASSSQGDEQFF. The nucleotides are TGCGCCAGCAGTTCTCAGGGGGATGAGCAGTTCTTC.